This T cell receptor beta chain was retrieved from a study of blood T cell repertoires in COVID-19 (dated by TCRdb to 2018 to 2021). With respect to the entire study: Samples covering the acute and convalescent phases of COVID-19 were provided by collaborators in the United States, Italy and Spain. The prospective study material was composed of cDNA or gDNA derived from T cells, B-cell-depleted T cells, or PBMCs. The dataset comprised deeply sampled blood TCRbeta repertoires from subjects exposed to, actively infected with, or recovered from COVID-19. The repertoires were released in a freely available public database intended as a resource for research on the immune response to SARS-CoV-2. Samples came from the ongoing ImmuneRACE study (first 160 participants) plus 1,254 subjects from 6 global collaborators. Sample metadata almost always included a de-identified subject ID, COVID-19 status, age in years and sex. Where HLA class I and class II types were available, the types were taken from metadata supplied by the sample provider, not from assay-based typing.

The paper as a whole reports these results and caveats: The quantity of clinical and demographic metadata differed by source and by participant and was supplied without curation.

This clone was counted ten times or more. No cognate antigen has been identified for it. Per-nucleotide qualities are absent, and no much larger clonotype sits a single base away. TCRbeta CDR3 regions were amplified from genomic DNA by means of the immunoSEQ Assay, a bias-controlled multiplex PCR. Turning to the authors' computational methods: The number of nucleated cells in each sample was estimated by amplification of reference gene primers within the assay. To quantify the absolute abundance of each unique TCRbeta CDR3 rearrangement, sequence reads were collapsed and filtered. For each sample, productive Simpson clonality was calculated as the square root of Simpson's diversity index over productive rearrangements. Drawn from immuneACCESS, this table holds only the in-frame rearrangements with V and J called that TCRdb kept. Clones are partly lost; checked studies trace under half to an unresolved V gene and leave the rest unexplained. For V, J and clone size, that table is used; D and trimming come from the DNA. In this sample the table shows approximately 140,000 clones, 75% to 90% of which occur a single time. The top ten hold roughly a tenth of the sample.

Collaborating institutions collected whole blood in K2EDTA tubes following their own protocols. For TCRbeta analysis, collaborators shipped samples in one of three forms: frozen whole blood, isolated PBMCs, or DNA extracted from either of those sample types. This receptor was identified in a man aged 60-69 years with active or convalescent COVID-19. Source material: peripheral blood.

The CDR3 corresponds to CASSPNRTGYNEQFF. The sequence in DNA is TGTGCCAGCAGCCCTAATCGTACAGGGTACAATGAGCAGTTCTTC. The rearrangement combines TRBV7-9 with TRBJ2-1; the D region possibly corresponds to TRBD1 (6 bases align). As encoded in the germline V gene (reference sequence), CDR1 is SEHNR while CDR2 is FQNEAQ. V sheds 5 bases and J sheds 4 bases, leaving 15 bases between their ends. The CDR3, cysteine through phenylalanine, is 15 amino acids long. The kept DNA is CDR3 alone, 45 bases in frame from the first base.